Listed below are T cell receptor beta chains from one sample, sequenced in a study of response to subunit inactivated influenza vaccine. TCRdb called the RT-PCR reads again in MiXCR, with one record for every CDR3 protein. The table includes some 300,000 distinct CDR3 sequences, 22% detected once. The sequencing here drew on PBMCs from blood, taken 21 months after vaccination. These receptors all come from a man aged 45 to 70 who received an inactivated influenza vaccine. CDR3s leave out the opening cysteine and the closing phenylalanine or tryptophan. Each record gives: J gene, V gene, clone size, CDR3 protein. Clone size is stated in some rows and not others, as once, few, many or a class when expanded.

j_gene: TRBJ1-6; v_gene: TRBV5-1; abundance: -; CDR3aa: ASSLVGGGSPLH
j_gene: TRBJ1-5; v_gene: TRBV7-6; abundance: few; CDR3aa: ASSLGVSQPQH
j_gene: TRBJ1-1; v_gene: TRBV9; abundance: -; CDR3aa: ASSVTGGSAAF
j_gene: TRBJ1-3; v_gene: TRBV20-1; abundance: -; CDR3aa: SARDAGGFGNTIY
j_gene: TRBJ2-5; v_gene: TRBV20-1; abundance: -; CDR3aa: SASTGDQETQY
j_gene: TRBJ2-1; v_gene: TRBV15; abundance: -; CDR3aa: ATSWSGTYNEQF
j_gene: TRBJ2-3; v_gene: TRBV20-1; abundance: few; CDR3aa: SAKSLAGGRDTQY
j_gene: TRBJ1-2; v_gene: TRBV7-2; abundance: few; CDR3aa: ASSRGTGGYGYT
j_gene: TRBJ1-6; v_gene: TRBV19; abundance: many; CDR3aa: ATSGGRLDNSPLH
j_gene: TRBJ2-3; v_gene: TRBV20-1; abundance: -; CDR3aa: SGLGFSGSPDTQY
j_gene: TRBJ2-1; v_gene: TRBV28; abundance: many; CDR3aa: ASTLTRRGRSYNEQF
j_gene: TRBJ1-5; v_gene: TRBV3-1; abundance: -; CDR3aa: ASSQERGQPQH
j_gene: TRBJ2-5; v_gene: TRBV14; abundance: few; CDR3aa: ASSQDISRGLGGETQY
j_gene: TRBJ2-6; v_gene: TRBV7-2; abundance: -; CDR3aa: ASSLGSGSGGANVLT
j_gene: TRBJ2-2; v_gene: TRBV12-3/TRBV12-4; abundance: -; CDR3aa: ASTLRQNTGELF
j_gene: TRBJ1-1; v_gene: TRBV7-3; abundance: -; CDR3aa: ASSLGSGNTEAF
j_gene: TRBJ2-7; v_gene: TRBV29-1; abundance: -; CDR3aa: SASLPPTYEQY
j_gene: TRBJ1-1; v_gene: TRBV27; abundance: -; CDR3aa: ASSSRGQAHTEAF
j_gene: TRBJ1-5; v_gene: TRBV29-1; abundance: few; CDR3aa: SVPGTGNQPQH
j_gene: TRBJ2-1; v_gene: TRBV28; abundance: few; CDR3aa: ASRSTSRSYNEQF
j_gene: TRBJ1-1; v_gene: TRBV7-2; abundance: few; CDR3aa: ASSPKAATEAF
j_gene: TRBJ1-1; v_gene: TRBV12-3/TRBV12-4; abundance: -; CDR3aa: ASSPPGQGAPAF
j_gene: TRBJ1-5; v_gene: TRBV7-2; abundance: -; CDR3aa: ASSPQWPQPQH
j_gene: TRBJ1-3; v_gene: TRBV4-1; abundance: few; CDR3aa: ASSQVAAGVNGNTIY